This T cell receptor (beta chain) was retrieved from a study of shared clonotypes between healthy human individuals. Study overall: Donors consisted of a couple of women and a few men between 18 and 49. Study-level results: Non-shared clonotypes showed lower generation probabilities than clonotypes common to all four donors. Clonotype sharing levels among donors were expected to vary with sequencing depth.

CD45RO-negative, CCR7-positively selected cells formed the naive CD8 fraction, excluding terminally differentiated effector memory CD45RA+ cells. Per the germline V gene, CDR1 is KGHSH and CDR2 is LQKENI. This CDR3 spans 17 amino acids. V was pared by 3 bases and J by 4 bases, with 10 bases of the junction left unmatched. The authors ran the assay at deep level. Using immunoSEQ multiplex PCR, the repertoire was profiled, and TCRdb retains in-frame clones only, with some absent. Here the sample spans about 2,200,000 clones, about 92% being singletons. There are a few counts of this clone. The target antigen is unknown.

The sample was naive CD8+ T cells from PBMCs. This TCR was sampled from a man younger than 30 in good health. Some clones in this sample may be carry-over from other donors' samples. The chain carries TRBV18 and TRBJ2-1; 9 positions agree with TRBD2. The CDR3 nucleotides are TGTGCCAGCTCACCCTCAAAAGGGCTAGCGGGATACAATGAGCAGTTCTTC. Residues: CASSPSKGLAGYNEQFF.